This TCR beta chain was captured by sequencing in a study of blood T cell repertoires in COVID-19. Study in general: From T cells, B-cell-depleted T cells, or PBMCs came the material, which was cDNA or gDNA.

Here immunoSEQ multiplex PCR was the method, and the copy in TCRdb shows in-frame clones only, minus some. The sample yields about 130,000 clones, about four fifths seen once. This sequence was found in a woman aged 80 or older with acute or convalescent COVID-19. The material sequenced was peripheral blood.

CDR3 residues: CASSLELRQGASSNQPQHF. The CDR3 DNA is TGTGCCAGCAGCTTAGAACTTAGACAGGGGGCTTCTAGCAATCAGCCCCAGCATTTT. The chain recombines TRBV7-8 with TRBJ1-5; TRBD1 matches 10 bases. The CDR3 totals 19 residues. From germline, CDR1 is SGHVS and CDR2 FQNEAQ. V shed 1 base, J shed 0 bases, and the junction held 9 bases outside the gene matches.